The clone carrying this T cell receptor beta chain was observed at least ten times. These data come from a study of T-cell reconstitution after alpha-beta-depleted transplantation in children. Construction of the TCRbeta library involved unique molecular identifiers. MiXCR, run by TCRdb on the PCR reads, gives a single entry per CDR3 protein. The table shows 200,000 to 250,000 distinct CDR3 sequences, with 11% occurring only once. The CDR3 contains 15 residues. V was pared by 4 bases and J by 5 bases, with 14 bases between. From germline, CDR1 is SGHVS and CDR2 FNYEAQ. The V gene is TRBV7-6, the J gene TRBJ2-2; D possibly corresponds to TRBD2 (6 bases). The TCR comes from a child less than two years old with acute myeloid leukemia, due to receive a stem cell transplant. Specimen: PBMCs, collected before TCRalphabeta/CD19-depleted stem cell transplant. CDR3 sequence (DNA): TGTGCCAGCAGCTCGCGCGGGGCGAGGACCGGGGAGCTGTTTTTT. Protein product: CASSSRGARTGELFF. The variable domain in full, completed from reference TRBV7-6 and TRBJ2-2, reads GAGVSQSPRYKVTKRGQDVALRCDPISGHVSLYWYRQALGQGPEFLTYFNYEAQQDKSGLPNDRFSAERPEGSISTLTIQRTEQRDSAMYRCASSSRGARTGELFFGEGSRLTVL.